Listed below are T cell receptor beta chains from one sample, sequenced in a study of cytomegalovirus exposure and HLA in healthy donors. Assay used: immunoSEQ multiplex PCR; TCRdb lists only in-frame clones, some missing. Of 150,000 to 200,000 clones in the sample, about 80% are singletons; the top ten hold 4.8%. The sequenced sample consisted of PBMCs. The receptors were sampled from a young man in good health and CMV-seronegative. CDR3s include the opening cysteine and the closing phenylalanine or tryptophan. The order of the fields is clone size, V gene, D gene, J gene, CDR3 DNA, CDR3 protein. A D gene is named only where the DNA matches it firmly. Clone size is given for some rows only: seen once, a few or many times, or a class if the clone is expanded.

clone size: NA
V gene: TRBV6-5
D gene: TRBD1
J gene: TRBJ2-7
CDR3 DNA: TGTGCCAGCAGTTACTCGAGGGACAGGACCTACGAGCAGTACTTC
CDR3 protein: CASSYSRDRTYEQYF

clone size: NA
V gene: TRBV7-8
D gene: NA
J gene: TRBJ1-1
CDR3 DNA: TGTGCCAGCAGCTTAGTCTTACAGGGAGCCCCTGAAGCTTTCTTT
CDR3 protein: CASSLVLQGAPEAFF

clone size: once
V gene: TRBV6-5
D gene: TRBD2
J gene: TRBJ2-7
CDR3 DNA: TGTGCCAGCAGTTCCCCGGGACTAGCGGGTACCTACGAGCAGTACTTC
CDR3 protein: CASSSPGLAGTYEQYF

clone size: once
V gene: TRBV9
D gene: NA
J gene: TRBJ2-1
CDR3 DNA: TGTGCCAGCAGCGCAGCCGGGACTGTTCACAATGAGCAGTTCTTC
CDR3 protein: CASSAAGTVHNEQFF

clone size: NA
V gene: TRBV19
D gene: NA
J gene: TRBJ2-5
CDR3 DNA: TGTGCCAGTAGCTCTGCCCCCCAGGGAAGAGAGACCCAGTACTTC
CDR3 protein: CASSSAPQGRETQYF

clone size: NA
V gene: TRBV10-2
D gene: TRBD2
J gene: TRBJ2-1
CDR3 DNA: TGCGCCAGCAGTGACACCGGGGGACTAGCGGCCTACAATGAGCAGTTCTTC
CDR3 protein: CASSDTGGLAAYNEQFF

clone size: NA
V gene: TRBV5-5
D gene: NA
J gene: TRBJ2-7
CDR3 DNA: TGTGCCAGCAGCTTGGCCGGGACTCTGACCTACGAGCAGTACTTC
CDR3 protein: CASSLAGTLTYEQYF

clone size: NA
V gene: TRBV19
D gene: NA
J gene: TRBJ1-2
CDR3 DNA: TGTGCCAGTAGTATCCCAAGGACAAATGGCTACACCTTC
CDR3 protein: CASSIPRTNGYTF

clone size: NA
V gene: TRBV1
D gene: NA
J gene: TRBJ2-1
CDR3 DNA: TGCACCAGCAGCCATAGTAAATGGCTAGCGGGGGGGGGTGAGCAGTTCTTC
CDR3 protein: CTSSHSKWLAGGGEQFF

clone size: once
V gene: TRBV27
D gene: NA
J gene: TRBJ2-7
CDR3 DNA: TGTGCCAGCAGTTCAAATTACGAGCAGTACTTC
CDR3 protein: CASSSNYEQYF

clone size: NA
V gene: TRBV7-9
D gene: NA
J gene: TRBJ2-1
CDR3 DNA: TGTGCCAGCAGCACGGGTTGGAATGAGCAGTTCTTC
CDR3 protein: CASSTGWNEQFF

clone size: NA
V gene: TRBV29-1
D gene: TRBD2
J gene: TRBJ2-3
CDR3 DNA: TGCAGCGTACGGGGGGGAACAGATACGCAGTATTTT
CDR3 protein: CSVRGGTDTQYF

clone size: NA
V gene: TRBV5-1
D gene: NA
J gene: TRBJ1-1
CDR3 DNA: TGCGCCAGCAGCTTGGAACTACTTACCCAGGGGGCTTTCTTT
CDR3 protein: CASSLELLTQGAFF

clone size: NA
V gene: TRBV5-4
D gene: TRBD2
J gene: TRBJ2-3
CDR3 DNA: TGTGCCAGCAGACTTAGCGGGGGCCCCACAGATACGCAGTATTTT
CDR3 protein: CASRLSGGPTDTQYF

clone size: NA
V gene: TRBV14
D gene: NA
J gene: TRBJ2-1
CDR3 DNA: TGTGCCAGCAGCCAAGGAACACGGGAGAGTGAGCAGTTCTTC
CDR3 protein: CASSQGTRESEQFF

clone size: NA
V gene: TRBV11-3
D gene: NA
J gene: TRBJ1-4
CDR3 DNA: TGTGCCAGCAGCCTGATCGGGGGAAGCGAAAAACTGTTTTTT
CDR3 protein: CASSLIGGSEKLFF

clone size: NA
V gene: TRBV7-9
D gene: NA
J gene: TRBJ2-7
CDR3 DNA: TGTTCCAGCAGCTTAAGAAAGACCCCGGGGGAGCAGTACTTC
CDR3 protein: CSSSLRKTPGEQYF

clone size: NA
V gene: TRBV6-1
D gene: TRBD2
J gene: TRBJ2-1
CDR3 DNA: TGTGCCAGCAGTGAAAAACTAGCGGCAGTCCACTCCTACAATGAGCAGTTCTTC
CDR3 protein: CASSEKLAAVHSYNEQFF

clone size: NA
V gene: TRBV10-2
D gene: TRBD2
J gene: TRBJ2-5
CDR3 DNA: TGCGCCAGCGGGCTAGCGGGGGGTGAGACCCAGTACTTC
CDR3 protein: CASGLAGGETQYF

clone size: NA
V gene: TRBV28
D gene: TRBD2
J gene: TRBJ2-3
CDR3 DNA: TGTGCCAGCAGTGGTGGGTCTAGCGGGTGGTTCACAGATACGCAGTATTTT
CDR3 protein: CASSGGSSGWFTDTQYF

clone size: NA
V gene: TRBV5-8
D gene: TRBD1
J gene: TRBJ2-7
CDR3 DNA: TGTGCCAGCAGCTTGAGGGGGACAGAGGGCGACGAGCAGTACTTC
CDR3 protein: CASSLRGTEGDEQYF

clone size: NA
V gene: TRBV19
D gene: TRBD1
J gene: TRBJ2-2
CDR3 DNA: TGTGCCAGTAGTAGATTAACAGGGGGCAGTTCGGACGGGGAGCTGTTTTTT
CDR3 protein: CASSRLTGGSSDGELFF

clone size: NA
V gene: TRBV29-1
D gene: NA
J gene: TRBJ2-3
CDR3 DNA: TGCAGCGTTGACACCTACCTTCTCACAGATACGCAGTATTTT
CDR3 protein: CSVDTYLLTDTQYF

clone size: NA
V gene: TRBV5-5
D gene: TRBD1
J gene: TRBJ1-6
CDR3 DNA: TGTGCCAGCAGCTCCGGGACAGGGAATTCACCCCTCCACTTT
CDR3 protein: CASSSGTGNSPLHF

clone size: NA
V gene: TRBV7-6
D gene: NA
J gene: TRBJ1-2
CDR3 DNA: TGTGCCAGCAGCAGGGGGACTAACTATGGCTACACCTTC
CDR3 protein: CASSRGTNYGYTF

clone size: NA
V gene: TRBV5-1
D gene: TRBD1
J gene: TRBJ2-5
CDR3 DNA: TGCGCCAGCAGCCAGCCGAGACAGGGGTACCAAGAGACCCAGTACTTC
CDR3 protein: CASSQPRQGYQETQYF

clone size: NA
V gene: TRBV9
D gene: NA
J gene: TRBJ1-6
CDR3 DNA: TGTGCCAGCAGCGAGGAGGTACAAGGAGGACCTAATTCACCCCTCCACTTT
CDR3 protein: CASSEEVQGGPNSPLHF

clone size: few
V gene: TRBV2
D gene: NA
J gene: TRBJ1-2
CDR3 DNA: TGTGCCAGTGCAGGGAAATTTTCCCTTGGCTACACCTTC
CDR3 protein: CASAGKFSLGYTF

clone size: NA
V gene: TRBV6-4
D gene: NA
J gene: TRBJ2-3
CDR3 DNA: TGTGCCAGCAGTGTATCGGGGGGCACAGATACGCAGTATTTT
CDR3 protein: CASSVSGGTDTQYF

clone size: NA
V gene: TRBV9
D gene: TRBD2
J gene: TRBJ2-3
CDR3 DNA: TGTGCCAGCAGCGTAGGGGACGGGAGGGCAGATACGCAGTATTTT
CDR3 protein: CASSVGDGRADTQYF

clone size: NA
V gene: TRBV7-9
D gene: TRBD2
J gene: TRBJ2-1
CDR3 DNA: TGTTCCAGCAGCTTAAGGACTAGCGGTTACAATGAGCAGTTCTTC
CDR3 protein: CSSSLRTSGYNEQFF

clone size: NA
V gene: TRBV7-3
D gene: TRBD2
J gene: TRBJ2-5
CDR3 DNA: TGTGCCAGCAGCTCCTCAGCGGGAGAACACCAAGAGACCCAGTACTTC
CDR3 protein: CASSSSAGEHQETQYF

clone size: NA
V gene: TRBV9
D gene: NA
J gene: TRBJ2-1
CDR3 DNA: TGTGCCAGCAGCGTGGGGCAGAACTACAATGAGCAGTTCTTC
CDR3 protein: CASSVGQNYNEQFF

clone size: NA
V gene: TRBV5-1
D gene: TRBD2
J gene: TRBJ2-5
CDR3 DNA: TGCGCCAGCAGCTCTAGCGGGGGGTCAGAGACCCAGTACTTC
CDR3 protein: CASSSSGGSETQYF

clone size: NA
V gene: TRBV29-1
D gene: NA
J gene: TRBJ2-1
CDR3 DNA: TGCAGCGTCTCAGCGGGCCAGTACAATGAGCAGTTCTTC
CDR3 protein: CSVSAGQYNEQFF

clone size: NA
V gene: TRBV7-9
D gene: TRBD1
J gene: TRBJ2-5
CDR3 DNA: TGTGCCAGCAGTCGACGCCGGGACAGGGTCCAAGAGACCCAGTACTTC
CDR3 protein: CASSRRRDRVQETQYF

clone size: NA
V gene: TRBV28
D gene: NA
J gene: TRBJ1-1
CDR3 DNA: TGTGCCAGCAGTTTATGGACAGGAAAACCTGAAGCTTTCTTT
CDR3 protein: CASSLWTGKPEAFF

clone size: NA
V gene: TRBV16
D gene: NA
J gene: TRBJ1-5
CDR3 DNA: TGTGCCAGCAGCCAATTTTCAGTCGGACAGACAGTCCTTGGGGGTCAGCCCCAGCATTTT
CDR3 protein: CASSQFSVGQTVLGGQPQHF

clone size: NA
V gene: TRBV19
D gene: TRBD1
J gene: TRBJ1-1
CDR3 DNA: TGTGCCAGTAGCATTGGACAGGGAATCGACACTGAAGCTTTCTTT
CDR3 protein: CASSIGQGIDTEAFF

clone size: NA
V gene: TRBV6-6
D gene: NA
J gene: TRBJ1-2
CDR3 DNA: TGTGCCAGTCGACAGGCCTATGGCTACACCTTC
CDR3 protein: CASRQAYGYTF

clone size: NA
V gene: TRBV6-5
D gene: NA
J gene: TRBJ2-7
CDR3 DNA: TGTGCCAGCAGTCCTGCGAGGACAGCAGCCTACGAGCAGTACTTC
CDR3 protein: CASSPARTAAYEQYF

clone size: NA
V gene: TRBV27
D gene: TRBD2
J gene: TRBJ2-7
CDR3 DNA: TGTGCCAGCAGGGACTCACTGGCGGGGGGTGAGCAGTACTTC
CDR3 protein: CASRDSLAGGEQYF

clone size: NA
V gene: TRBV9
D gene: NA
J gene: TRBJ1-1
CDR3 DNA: TGTGCCAGCAGCGTAGGCGGACAGAGTGAAGCTTTCTTT
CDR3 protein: CASSVGGQSEAFF

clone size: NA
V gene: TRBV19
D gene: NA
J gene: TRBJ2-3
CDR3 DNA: TGTGCCAGTAGTGTCAGCTTAGCGGGCACAGATACGCAGTATTTT
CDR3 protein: CASSVSLAGTDTQYF

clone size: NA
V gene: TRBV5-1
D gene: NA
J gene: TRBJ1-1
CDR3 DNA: TGCGCCAGCAGAAGCACAGGGATCATGAACACTGAAGCTTTCTTT
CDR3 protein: CASRSTGIMNTEAFF

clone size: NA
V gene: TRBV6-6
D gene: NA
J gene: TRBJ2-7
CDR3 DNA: TGTGCCAGCACAGGCGCCTACGAGCAGTACTTC
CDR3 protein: CASTGAYEQYF

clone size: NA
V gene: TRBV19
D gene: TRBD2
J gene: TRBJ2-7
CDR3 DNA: TGTGCCAGCACAGAGGGCGGGGGGTCCTACGAGCAGTACTTC
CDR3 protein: CASTEGGGSYEQYF

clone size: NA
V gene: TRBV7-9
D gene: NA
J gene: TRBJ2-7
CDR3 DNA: TGTGCCAGCAGCCCTTCAGGAACCTACGAGCAGTACTTC
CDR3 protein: CASSPSGTYEQYF

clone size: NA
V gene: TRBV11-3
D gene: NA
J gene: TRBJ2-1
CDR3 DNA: TGTGCCAGCAGCTTAGATCGCAGGGAGCAGTTCTTC
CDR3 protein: CASSLDRREQFF

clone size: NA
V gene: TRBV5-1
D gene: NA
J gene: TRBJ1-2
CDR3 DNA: TGCGCCAGCAGCATCGACAGCTATGGCTACACCTTC
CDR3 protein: CASSIDSYGYTF

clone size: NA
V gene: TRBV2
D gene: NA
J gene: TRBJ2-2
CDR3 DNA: TGTGCCAGCAGTGAAAGTTGGGGCGCCGGGACCGGGGAGCTGTTTTTT
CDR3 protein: CASSESWGAGTGELFF

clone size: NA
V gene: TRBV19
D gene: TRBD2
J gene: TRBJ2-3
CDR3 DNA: TGTGCCAGTAAATCCGGGGGGAGTAGCACAGATACGCAGTATTTT
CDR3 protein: CASKSGGSSTDTQYF

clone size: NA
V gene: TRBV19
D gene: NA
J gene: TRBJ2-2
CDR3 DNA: TGTGCCAGTAGTATAGTGGGCAGGGTAAACGGGGAGCTGTTTTTT
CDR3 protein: CASSIVGRVNGELFF

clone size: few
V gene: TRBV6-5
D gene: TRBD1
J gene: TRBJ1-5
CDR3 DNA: TGTGCCAGCAGACAGGGGCCAAATCAGCCCCAGCATTTT
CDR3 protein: CASRQGPNQPQHF

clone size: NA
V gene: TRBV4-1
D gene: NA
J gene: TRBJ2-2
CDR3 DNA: TGCGCCAGCAGAGATTTACTCACTCCATATACCGGGGAGCTGTTTTTT
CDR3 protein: CASRDLLTPYTGELFF

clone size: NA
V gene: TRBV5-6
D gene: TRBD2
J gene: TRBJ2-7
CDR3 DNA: TGTGCCAGCAGCTTATTCCTAGCGGGAGTGTCGGGACACTACGAGCAGTACTTC
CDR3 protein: CASSLFLAGVSGHYEQYF

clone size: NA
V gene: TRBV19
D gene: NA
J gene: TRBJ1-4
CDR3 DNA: TGTGCCAGTAGTATAGTCACAGTGACAGCCGATATTGAAAAACTGTTTTTT
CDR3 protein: CASSIVTVTADIEKLFF

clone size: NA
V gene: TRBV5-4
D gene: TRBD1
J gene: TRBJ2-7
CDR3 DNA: TGTGCCAGCAGTCGAACAGGGGTCGAGCAGTACTTC
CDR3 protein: CASSRTGVEQYF

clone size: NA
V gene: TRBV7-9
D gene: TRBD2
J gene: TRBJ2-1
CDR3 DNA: TGTGCCAGCAGCTTAAAGTTAGCGGGGGGCAGGGATGAGCAGTTCTTC
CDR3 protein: CASSLKLAGGRDEQFF